Following are 10 T cell receptor beta chains from one sample sequenced in a study of T cells after yellow fever vaccination. Via MiXCR, TCRdb re-called the 5' RACE reads, giving one row per CDR3 protein. The table records more than 55,000 distinct CDR3 sequences, around 7.4% of them present only once. Here the sequenced sample was CD8+ T cells sorted from PBMCs, taken 15 days after the yellow fever booster vaccination. The receptors were gathered from a man aged 25-40 years who received the YFV17D yellow fever vaccine.

This clonotype has at least ten counts. The rearrangement joins TRBV15 to TRBJ2-1; 11 nucleotides match TRBD2. The CDR3 loop spans 16 amino acids. The germline V gene encodes CDR1 LNHNV and CDR2 YYDKDF (reference sequence). V dropped 0 bases and J dropped 4; count of bases not matched to a gene: 2. CDR3 in amino acids: CATSRELAGVYNEQFF. CDR3 sequence (DNA): TGTGCCACCAGCAGAGAACTAGCGGGGGTTTACAATGAGCAGTTCTTC.

This clonotype was counted ten times or more. This CDR3 reads CASSPGTFYEQYF. Written as DNA, the CDR3 is TGTGCCAGCTCACCGGGGACTTTCTACGAGCAGTACTTC. V and J are TRBV18 and TRBJ2-7; D may be TRBD2 (6 bases). The germline gives CDR1 KGHSH, CDR2 LQKENI. The CDR3 runs 13 residues. Trimming stripped 3 bases from V and 3 bases from J, with 9 bases between. The full variable domain, with the rest looked up from reference TRBV18 and TRBJ2-7, is NAGVMQNPRHLVRRRGQEARLRCSPMKGHSHVYWYRQLPEEGLKFMVYLQKENIIDESGMPKERFSAEFPKEGPSILRIQQVVRGDSAAYFCASSPGTFYEQYFGPGTRLTVT.

This clonotype was recorded many times. The chain is built from TRBV27 and TRBJ2-3, with a weak D call TRBD1 (5 bases). Trimming took off 6 bases at V and 0 bases at J, with 13 bases between the two ends. Germline V CDR1 and CDR2: MNHEY, SMNVEV (reference sequence). The CDR3 spans 15 residues. The CDR3: CASSLDSTSTDTQYF. CDR3 bases: TGTGCCAGCAGCCTCGACAGTACTAGCACAGATACGCAGTATTTT.

The sample holds a few counts of this clonotype. This chain uses TRBV6-6 with TRBJ2-1; perhaps D is TRBD1 or TRBD2 (6 bases each). The CDR3 loop spans 11 amino acids. CDR1 is MNHNY, CDR2 SVGAGI, per germline (reference sequence). V dropped 7 bases and J dropped 9 bases, with 10 bases sitting between them. CDR3 DNA: TGTGCCAGCACCGGAGGGGGTGAGCAGTTCTTC. This codes for CASTGGGEQFF.

This clonotype was detected ten times or more. The chain recombines TRBV5-1 with TRBJ2-3, with 9 bases matching TRBD1. This CDR3 spans 16 amino acids. The germline V gene encodes CDR1 SGHRS and CDR2 YFSETQ. V lost 4 bases and J lost 6; bases outside the gene matches: 12. CDR3 region: CASSPAPGQGFDTQYF. CDR3 DNA: TGCGCCAGCAGCCCGGCTCCGGGACAGGGTTTTGATACGCAGTATTTT.

In this sample, this clonotype turned up many times. The chain combines TRBV28 with TRBJ2-7; the match to TRBD1 covers 8 bases. Trimming cost V 10 bases and J 5 bases; bases outside gene matches: 10. Germline assignment: CDR1 MDHEN and CDR2 SYDVKM. The CDR3 loop spans 13 amino acids. The CDR3, as DNA: TGTGCCATCGACACCAGGGGGCTGGACGAGCAGTACTTC. Protein: CAIDTRGLDEQYF. Supplemented by reference TRBV28 and TRBJ2-7, the full variable domain reads DVKVTQSSRYLVKRTGEKVFLECVQDMDHENMFWYRQDPGLGLRLIYFSYDVKMKEKGDIPEGYSVSREKKERFSLILESASTNQTSMYLCAIDTRGLDEQYFGPGTRLTVT.

This clonotype was detected ten times or more. The chain links TRBV6-4 to TRBJ2-2; 8 nucleotides align to TRBD2. CDR1 and CDR2 (germline): MRHNA, SNTAGT. The CDR3 length is 14 residues. The junction had 0 bases not matched to a gene; V was cut back by 2 bases and J by 4 bases. In DNA, the CDR3 is TGTGCCAGCAGTGACGGGACTAGCACCGGGGAGCTGTTTTTT. Its translation: CASSDGTSTGELFF.

This clonotype appeared many times. The rearrangement uses TRBV23-1 and TRBJ2-4; possible D gene TRBD2, 6 bases. TRBV23-1 is reported as an ORF; its role is uncertain. Trimming removed 6 bases at V and 0 bases at J, with 12 bases between. This CDR3 contains 15 residues. In nucleotides, the CDR3 is TGCGCCAGCAGCGGGGGTAGATTAGCCAAAAACATTCAGTACTTC. Protein product: CASSGGRLAKNIQYF.

This sequence joins TRBV5-4 and TRBJ2-7, with D possibly TRBD1 on 6 matching bases. Germline loops: CDR1 SGHNT, CDR2 YYREEE (reference sequence). The CDR3 length is 14 residues. V lost 4 bases to trimming and J lost 2 bases, with 13 bases between them. The CDR3 coding sequence is TGTGCCAGCAGCAACCGGGACACCCCCTACGAGCAGTACTTC. Protein sequence: CASSNRDTPYEQYF. The whole variable domain, filled in from reference TRBV5-4 and TRBJ2-7, reads ETGVTQSPTHLIKTRGQQVTLRCSSQSGHNTVSWYQQALGQGPQFIFQYYREEENGRGNFPPRFSGLQFPNYSSELNVNALELDDSALYLCASSNRDTPYEQYFGPGTRLTVT.

There are many counts of this clonotype. J is TRBJ2-7 and V is TRBV5-6; a weak D match, TRBD2 (5 bases). CDR1 is SGHDT and CDR2 is YYEEEE in the germline V gene. CDR3 length: 13 residues. The germline V and J ends were trimmed by 4 bases and 3 bases, with 11 bases remaining between them. CDR3 nucleotide sequence: TGTGCCAGCAGCCTGAGGGCGGACTACGAGCAGTACTTC. It specifies CASSLRADYEQYF.